This entry describes one T cell receptor beta chain. Its antigen is still unknown. The sample originates from a study of cytomegalovirus exposure and HLA in healthy donors. Study-level background: An earlier analysis found 100 million or so unique TCR beta sequences from 200 million or so T cells. Study outcomes and limitations: The study recorded fewer than 200 TCR beta chains that were cytomegalovirus-associated. In an earlier analysis, in roughly 580 donors, most V segments appeared productive either ~87% or ~30% of the time.

PCR involved 60 Vbeta and 13 Jbeta primers. Here immunoSEQ multiplex PCR was the method, and the copy in TCRdb shows in-frame clones only, minus some. The table lists 140,000 to 150,000 clones, over 60% of them singletons. This CDR3 spans 19 amino acids. Germline assignment: CDR1 LNHNV and CDR2 YYDKDF (reference sequence). The V and J ends lost 0 bases and 0 bases respectively, with 21 bases between them. The chain uses TRBV15 and TRBJ2-7; weak D call: TRBD2 (5 bases). The material sequenced was PBMCs. The TCR originated in a man aged 40-49 years in good health and CMV-seropositive. This CDR3 is CATSRDSGFGGVISYEQYF. The CDR3 nucleotides are TGTGCCACCAGCAGAGATTCGGGGTTTGGCGGCGTAATCTCCTACGAGCAGTACTTC.